The T cell receptor beta chain described here comes from a study of response to subunit inactivated influenza vaccine. General study findings and limits: Authors proposed each seasonal influenza vaccination draws in few new T cells.

Worth noting for this clonotype: The antigen remains undetermined. A much larger clone is a single base away; this may be a read error.

The V and J ends lost 11 bases and 4 bases, in that order; junction bases with no gene match: 6. Germline loops: CDR1 LGHNA, CDR2 YNFKEQ. The CDR3 is made up of 14 amino acids. A single record per CDR3 protein comes from TCRdb applying MiXCR to the RT-PCR reads. The profile shows hundreds of thousands of distinct CDR3 sequences, 6.5% to 8% of them singletons. This chain connects TRBV4-2 to TRBJ2-3, with 13 bases aligning to TRBD2. The source was PBMCs from blood, collected roughly 24 months after vaccination. The source is a man in his fifties or sixties who received an inactivated influenza vaccine. CDR3 nucleotide sequence: TGTGCCGGCGGCGGACTAGCGGGGGCAGATACGCAGTATTTT. This translates into CAGGGLAGADTQYF.